Following are 15 T cell receptor beta chains from one sample sequenced in a study of blood T cells in healthy people across ages. Using a J-beta primer mix together with a sample-barcoded 5' primer, a second PCR was run for roughly 7 to 11 cycles. TCRdb fed the 5' RACE reads into MiXCR, producing one record per CDR3 protein. The sample yields over a million distinct CDR3 sequences, around 42% seen once. Sequences were obtained from blood. The receptors derive from a woman aged 18-30 years in good health.

The CDR3 region has the DNA TGTGCCAGCAGCACCATCCCTGGGGCCTATGGCTACACCTTC. It codes for CASSTIPGAYGYTF. J is TRBJ1-2 and V is TRBV9, with TRBD1 as a possible D gene (5 bases). The CDR3 is 14 amino acids. Trimming cost V 4 bases and J 4 bases, with 14 bases left between them. CDR1 and CDR2 (germline): SGDLS, YYNGEE. The variable domain in full, with the rest retrieved from reference TRBV9 and TRBJ1-2, is DSGVTQTPKHLITATGQRVTLRCSPRSGDLSVYWYQQSLDQGLQFLIQYYNGEERAKGNILERFSAQQFPDLHSELNLSSLELGDSALYFCASSTIPGAYGYTFGSGTRLTVV.

This sequence joins TRBV12-3 or TRBV12-4 and TRBJ2-3, with D possibly matching TRBD2 (7 bases). CDR3 size: 14 residues. Trimming took 2 bases from V and 7 from J, leaving 13 bases between them. The CDR3 DNA sequence: TGTGCCAGCAGTTTACGCGGGGGCTGGTATACGCAGTATTTT. Translation gives CASSLRGGWYTQYF.

This clonotype has more than one count but fewer than ten. The CDR3 DNA sequence: TGTGCCAGCAGACAGGACACGTACAATGAGCAGTTCTTC. Translated, it gives CASRQDTYNEQFF. The V and J genes are TRBV2 and TRBJ2-1, with a weak D call TRBD1 (5 bases). The CDR3 has 13 amino acids. V lost 6 bases, J lost 4 bases, and 10 bases lay in between. In germline, CDR1 is SNHLY, CDR2 FYNNEI.

The chain links TRBV20-1 to TRBJ2-5; 8 bases align to TRBD1. CDR3 length equals 14 residues. Germline assignment: CDR1 DFQATT and CDR2 SNEGSKA (reference sequence). V lost 5 bases and J lost 3; bases outside the gene matches: 8. The chain's CDR3 is CSAPRQGRKETQYF. CDR3 coding DNA: TGCAGTGCTCCCCGACAGGGGAGGAAAGAGACCCAGTACTTC.

V usage is TRBV2 and J usage is TRBJ2-3; the D gene is possibly TRBD2 (5 bases). CDR3 length equals 15 residues. The germline CDR1 and CDR2 sequences are SNHLY and FYNNEI. V lost 3 bases, J lost 3 bases, and 13 bases lay in between. CDR3 protein: CASSETNLGTDTQYF. The CDR3 nucleotides read TGTGCCAGCAGTGAGACTAACCTCGGTACAGATACGCAGTATTTT. Full variable domain (rest looked up from reference TRBV2 and TRBJ2-3): EPEVTQTPSHQVTQMGQEVILRCVPISNHLYFYWYRQILGQKVEFLVSFYNNEISEKSEIFDDQFSVERPDGSNFTLKIRSTKLEDSAMYFCASSETNLGTDTQYFGPGTRLTVL.

This clonotype was observed a handful of times. The chain carries TRBV20-1 and TRBJ2-6; D gene unclear. CDR3 size: 15 residues. V was cut by 3 bases and J by 0 bases, with 9 bases left in between. In germline, CDR1 is DFQATT, CDR2 SNEGSKA (reference sequence). The CDR3 sequence: CSASGRLSGANVLTF. The DNA of the CDR3 is TGCAGTGCTAGCGGCAGGCTCTCTGGGGCCAACGTCCTGACTTTC.

In DNA, the CDR3 is TGTGCCAGCAGCAAGCATAACTATGGCTACACCTTC. This gives the protein CASSKHNYGYTF. The rearrangement links TRBV27 to TRBJ1-2; D remains unclear. In germline, CDR1 is MNHEY, CDR2 SMNVEV (reference sequence). CDR3 length: 12 amino acids. V gave up 6 bases and J gave up 1 base, with 6 bases separating them.

This chain links TRBV12-3 or TRBV12-4 with TRBJ2-7; 14 bases match TRBD2. V trimming: 0 bases; J trimming: 6 bases; junction bases outside the gene matches: 4. There are 16 residues in the CDR3. Here the CDR3 reads CASSLAGTSGSGEQYF. As DNA, the CDR3 is TGTGCCAGCAGTTTAGCAGGGACTAGCGGGAGTGGCGAGCAGTACTTC.

The chain joins TRBV5-6 to TRBJ2-1; D is perhaps TRBD1 (6 bases). The V and J ends lost 1 base and 9 bases respectively, with 11 bases between them. The CDR3 runs to 13 residues. Germline values: CDR1 SGHDT, CDR2 YYEEEE. CDR3 sequence (DNA): TGTGCCAGCAGCTTGCCACAGGGTAGTGAGCAGTTCTTC. Its protein is CASSLPQGSEQFF.

The chain recombines TRBV20-1 with TRBJ2-1, with D uncertain. V was pared by 5 bases and J by 0 bases, with 14 bases between. The CDR3 totals 15 residues. Germline CDR1 is DFQATT and CDR2 is SNEGSKA (reference sequence). CDR3 protein: CSAPPRSRSYNEQFF. CDR3 sequence (DNA): TGCAGTGCTCCCCCTCGCTCTCGCTCCTACAATGAGCAGTTCTTC.

The chain employs TRBV7-9 and TRBJ2-7; TRBD2 matches at 11 bases. Per the germline V gene, CDR1 is SEHNR and CDR2 is FQNEAQ (reference sequence). V was pared by 2 bases and J by 6 bases, with 15 bases of the junction left unmatched. CDR3 length: 18 residues. The CDR3 is CASSLSGTLAGGGSEQYF. CDR3 coding DNA: TGTGCCAGCAGCTTATCGGGAACTCTAGCGGGAGGCGGAAGCGAGCAGTACTTC.

This sequence joins TRBV7-9 and TRBJ1-1; D perhaps matches TRBD1 (5 bases). The CDR3 loop spans 14 amino acids. Germline lookup yields CDR1 SEHNR and CDR2 FQNEAQ (reference sequence). Between the trimmed V and J ends, which lost 4 bases and 2 bases, there was a span of 11 bases. The CDR3 bases are TGTGCCAGCAGCTCGCAACAGGTTAACACTGAAGCTTTCTTT. Residues: CASSSQQVNTEAFF.

This clonotype came up once. The CDR3: CSADRAGGVYGYTF. The DNA of the CDR3 is TGCAGCGCCGATCGGGCAGGGGGCGTCTATGGCTACACCTTC. The chain recombines TRBV29-1 with TRBJ1-2; 8 bases fit TRBD1. V was pared by 7 bases and J by 4 bases, with 11 bases of the junction left unmatched. Germline CDR1 SQVTM, CDR2 ANQGSEA. The CDR3 length is 14 residues.

A remark on this clonotype: A single base separates this from a much larger clone, so it may be a read error. The genes are TRBV7-2 and TRBJ2-7, with D possibly matching TRBD2 (5 bases). The J call may not be correct, given that the DNA end is closer to TRBJ2-1. The germline V gene has CDR1 SGHTA and CDR2 FQGNSA. The CDR3 consists of 15 residues. The CDR3 DNA follows: TGTGCCAGCAGCATGCAGGTAGCTAGCTCCTACGAGCAGTTCTTC. It specifies CASSMQVASSYEQFF.

The gene calls are TRBV27 and TRBJ2-7, with TRBD1 matching 8 bases. The germline V gene encodes CDR1 MNHEY and CDR2 SMNVEV (reference sequence). The ends lost 4 bases at V and 2 bases at J; junction bases unmatched: 10. The CDR3 loop spans 16 amino acids. The CDR3 here is CASSSGQGILAYEQYF. The CDR3 DNA reads as TGTGCCAGCAGTTCCGGACAGGGAATTTTAGCCTACGAGCAGTACTTC.